This record concerns one T cell receptor (beta chain) sequence. The sample originates from a study of T cell changes during pregnancy in multiple sclerosis. Germline-derived CDR1 and CDR2 are LNHDA and SQIVND (reference sequence). This CDR3 is 15 amino acids long. The trim removed 3 bases at V and 4 bases at J, leaving 6 bases unmatched. Some clones are missing from TCRdb's copy, which holds only in-frame ones; the method was immunoSEQ multiplex PCR. In the table there are around 71,000 clones, about 91% of which are singletons. This clonotype was sampled from a female donor with multiple sclerosis, enrolled in a pregnancy study. The sample consisted of peripheral blood, taken after pregnancy. The chain carries TRBV19 and TRBJ1-5, with 7 bases matching TRBD1. DNA of the CDR3: TGTGCCAGTAGTATCGGGGACAGTAAAAATCAGCCCCAGCATTTT. Translation gives CASSIGDSKNQPQHF.